Presented here are 31 T cell receptor beta chains from one specimen sequenced in a study of Tregs in tolerant kidney transplant recipients. The nonmyeloablative bone marrow transplants came from related graft donors, with transient mixed chimerism. Produced via immunoSEQ multiplex PCR; TCRdb's table is partial and in-frame only. The sample contains roughly 64,000 clones, 87% of which appear only once. The sample was CD4+ T cells from blood (PBMCs), taken 6 months after the transplant. The source is a human patient who received a combined kidney and bone marrow transplant. Some T cells may have originated in the graft donor.

Of note for this clone: Mismatch with germline at one junction end may stem from a read error. V gene TRBV27 combines with J gene TRBJ2-4, with D possibly matching TRBD1 (7 bases). Looked up from germline, CDR1 is MNHEY and CDR2 is SMNVEV (reference sequence). This CDR3 region has 15 residues. The CDR3: CASTLTAGQRNIQYF. The CDR3, as DNA: TGTGCCAGCACTTTAACCGCGGGACAGAGGAACATTCAGTACTTC.

The gene calls are TRBV11-2 and TRBJ2-3; the match to TRBD1 covers 9 bases. The CDR3 sequence is 16 residues long. J lost 6 bases, V lost 1 base, and 8 bases had no gene match. CDR1 and CDR2 from the germline V gene are SGHAT and FQNNGV. The CDR3 DNA reads as TGTGCCAGCAGCTTAGGTCCGGGACAGGGTTGGGATACGCAGTATTTT. Amino acids: CASSLGPGQGWDTQYF.

The V gene is TRBV4-1, the J gene TRBJ1-1; D perhaps matches TRBD1 (6 bases). The V end was cut by 1 base, the J end by 6 bases, with 15 bases between. Germline values: CDR1 MGHRA, CDR2 YSYEKL. CDR3 length: 15 amino acids. The CDR3: CASSQVMQGLAEAFF. CDR3 nucleotide sequence: TGCGCCAGCAGCCAAGTTATGCAGGGGCTGGCTGAAGCTTTCTTT.

This chain uses TRBV12-5 with TRBJ2-2, with 8 nucleotides matching TRBD2. With 2 bases clipped from V and 4 bases from J, the junction kept 6 bases outside the gene matches. This CDR3 has 16 amino acids. Germline lookup yields CDR1 LGHNT and CDR2 FRNRAP. CDR3 sequence: CASGLFPGGPTGELFF. Here the CDR3 DNA reads TGTGCTAGTGGTTTGTTTCCGGGAGGGCCCACCGGGGAGCTGTTTTTT.

The chain combines TRBV6-1 with TRBJ2-7; 11 bases are shared with TRBD2. The CDR3 has 15 residues. The ends lost 8 bases at V and 1 base at J; junction bases unmatched: 7. The germline CDR1 and CDR2 sequences are MNHNS and SASEGT. This chain's CDR3 is CASGYSGRASYEQYF. The CDR3 DNA reads TGTGCCAGCGGGTATAGCGGGAGGGCTTCCTACGAGCAGTACTTC.

The genes are TRBV7-2 and TRBJ2-5; 8 bases align to TRBD1. The CDR3 consists of 14 residues. V shed 5 bases and J 7 bases; nucleotides not matched to a gene: 9. Germline CDR1 reads SGHTA; CDR2 reads FQGNSA. CDR3 in amino acids: CASSESDRAVTQYF. The CDR3 DNA reads TGTGCCAGCAGCGAATCGGACAGGGCGGTGACCCAGTACTTC.

The chain employs TRBV19 and TRBJ2-1; D not resolved. V lost 5 bases and J lost 10, with 15 bases in between. The CDR3 has 13 amino acids. Germline V CDR1 and CDR2: LNHDA, SQIVND (reference sequence). CDR3 nucleotide sequence: TGTGCCAGTAGTCGCACTCCGGTCCACGAGCAGTTCTTC. Translated, it gives CASSRTPVHEQFF.

The chain combines TRBV7-2 with TRBJ2-5; 7 bases fit TRBD1. V was clipped by 3 bases and J by 2 bases; unmatched bases: 6. The CDR3 sequence is 15 residues long. CDR1 is SGHTA, CDR2 FQGNSA, per germline. CDR3 in DNA: TGTGCCAGCAGCTTGGTCTGGACAGGACAAGAGACCCAGTACTTC. This codes for CASSLVWTGQETQYF.

The chain employs TRBV7-9 and TRBJ2-3; 14 nucleotides line up with TRBD2. CDR1 is SEHNR and CDR2 is FQNEAQ in the germline V gene (reference sequence). J lost 4 bases, V lost 5 bases, and 5 bases had no gene match. The CDR3 is 16 residues long. CDR3 residues: CASSSRLAGGPDTQYF. For the CDR3, the DNA is TGTGCCAGCAGCAGCCGACTAGCGGGAGGGCCAGATACGCAGTATTTT. The complete variable domain, with remaining parts taken from reference TRBV7-9 and TRBJ2-3, reads DTGVSQNPRHKITKRGQNVTFRCDPISEHNRLYWYRQTLGQGPEFLTYFQNEAQLEKSRLLSDRFSAERPKGSFSTLEIQRTEQGDSAMYLCASSSRLAGGPDTQYFGPGTRLTVL.

V is TRBV18 and J is TRBJ2-7; D is perhaps TRBD1 (6 bases). The length of the CDR3 is 16 residues. V was clipped by 0 bases and J by 0 bases, with 12 bases between them. Germline CDR1 and CDR2: KGHSH and LQKENI. Here the CDR3 reads CASSPPRDIYSYEQYF. In nucleotides, the CDR3 is TGTGCCAGCTCACCACCCCGGGACATCTACTCCTACGAGCAGTACTTC.

The rearrangement uses TRBV7-8 and TRBJ2-5; 9 nucleotides align to TRBD2. Germline CDR1 SGHVS, CDR2 FQNEAQ. V lost 11 bases to trimming and J lost 1 base; unmatched junction nucleotides: 14. The CDR3 has 16 residues. CDR3 coding DNA: TGTGCCGGAGATAGCGGGAGTACGTCCGGCCAAGAGACCCAGTACTTC. Translated, it gives CAGDSGSTSGQETQYF.

CDR3 sequence reads: CASSPGAGSPDTQYF. CDR3 nucleotide sequence: TGTGCCAGCTCACCGGGGGCAGGTAGCCCAGATACGCAGTATTTT. The V gene is TRBV18, the J gene TRBJ2-3; D perhaps matches TRBD1 (6 bases). The CDR3 has 15 amino acids. The germline V and J ends were trimmed by 3 bases and 4 bases, with 14 bases remaining between them. CDR1 and CDR2 from the germline V gene are KGHSH and LQKENI.

The rearrangement joins TRBV5-1 to TRBJ2-1, with unresolved D. CDR3 length: 15 amino acids. From germline, CDR1 is SGHRS and CDR2 YFSETQ. Trimming took off 0 bases at V and 7 bases at J, with 14 bases between the two ends. The CDR3 loop is CASSLDILTLNEQFF. The CDR3 DNA is TGCGCCAGCAGCTTGGATATCCTTACCCTAAATGAGCAGTTCTTC.

The J gene is TRBJ1-1, the V gene TRBV10-3; D is undetermined. Trimming left V 11 bases short and J 6 bases short, with 10 bases between. CDR1 is ENHRY, CDR2 SYGVKD, per germline. The CDR3 is made up of 10 amino acids. Here the CDR3 reads CAPDLAEAFF. The CDR3 bases are TGTGCCCCGGACTTAGCTGAAGCTTTCTTT.

This rearrangement joins TRBV27 to TRBJ1-2; 7 positions agree with TRBD1. This CDR3 is 15 amino acids long. After removal of 4 bases from V and 3 bases from J, the junction contained 8 bases not matched to a gene. The V gene's germline CDR1 is MNHEY and CDR2 SMNVEV (reference sequence). The CDR3 bases are TGTGCCAGCAGTTACCAAGCGACAGGGTACTATGGCTACACCTTC. Protein: CASSYQATGYYGYTF.

This clone has just one count. The genes are TRBV5-4 and TRBJ2-5, with 8 bases aligning to TRBD2. This CDR3 is 16 amino acids long. Germline V gene sequence: CDR1 SGHNT, CDR2 YYREEE (reference sequence). V trimming: 0 bases; J trimming: 5 bases; junction bases outside the gene matches: 9. The CDR3 coding sequence is TGTGCCAGCAGCTTGGGGGCGGGGGGTCTCCAGGAGACCCAGTACTTC. Its translation is CASSLGAGGLQETQYF.

The chain couples TRBV15 to TRBJ2-7; D is perhaps TRBD2 (5 bases). This CDR3 is built from 16 residues. Per germline, CDR1 LNHNV and CDR2 YYDKDF (reference sequence). The V end was cut by 0 bases, the J end by 1 base, with 13 bases between. The CDR3 sequence: CATSRDWSGMSYEQYF. For the CDR3, the DNA is TGTGCCACCAGCAGAGATTGGTCGGGAATGTCCTACGAGCAGTACTTC.

Note on this clone: The sample holds other DNA sequences that translate to the same CDR3. The V and J genes are TRBV4-1 and TRBJ1-6, with a tentative D call TRBD1 (5 bases). Trimming left V 0 bases short and J 6 bases short, with 21 bases between. CDR1 and CDR2 (germline): MGHRA, YSYEKL. CDR3 size: 19 residues. The CDR3 is CASSQDHIRVGQFNSPLHF. The CDR3, as DNA: TGCGCCAGCAGCCAAGATCACATTAGGGTGGGGCAGTTTAATTCACCCCTCCACTTT.

The chain recombines TRBV7-3 with TRBJ2-5; D is perhaps TRBD1 (5 bases). V dropped 5 bases and J dropped 5 bases, with 18 bases sitting between them. Germline V gives CDR1 SGHTA, CDR2 FQGTGA. CDR3 length: 15 residues. CDR3 in amino acids: CASSLDRIEGETQYF. The DNA for the CDR3 is TGTGCCAGCAGCCTCGACAGAATCGAAGGGGAGACCCAGTACTTC.

The chain carries TRBV10-3 and TRBJ2-3; 7 bases line up with TRBD2. The CDR3 totals 16 residues. CDR1 and CDR2 (germline): ENHRY, SYGVKD. After removal of 0 bases from V and 1 base from J, the junction contained 4 bases not matched to a gene. CDR3 sequence reads: CAISESGGGGTDTQYF. The CDR3 DNA sequence: TGTGCCATCAGTGAGTCGGGGGGAGGGGGCACAGATACGCAGTATTTT.

V is TRBV28 and J is TRBJ2-2, with D perhaps matching TRBD1 (6 bases). The V end lost 3 bases, the J end lost 8 bases, and 13 bases lay between the germline ends. The CDR3 has 14 residues. Germline V lookup: CDR1 MDHEN, CDR2 SYDVKM. Written as DNA, the CDR3 is TGTGCCAGCAGTTTGAGCAGGGGAGCTGGGGAGCTGTTTTTT. This sequence encodes CASSLSRGAGELFF.

V gene TRBV21-1 combines with J gene TRBJ2-7; TRBD1, as called in the table, went unchecked against the DNA. TRBV21-1 is tagged as a pseudogene. This CDR3 contains 14 residues. CDR3 bases: TGTGCCAGCCCGTTTGTGGGGGCCCGTTACGAGCAGTACTTC. It specifies CASPFVGARYEQYF.

The chain links TRBV7-9 to TRBJ2-3; 11 bases fit TRBD2. Germline-derived CDR1 and CDR2 are SEHNR and FQNEAQ (reference sequence). There are 14 residues in the CDR3. V gave up 6 bases and J gave up 7 bases; unmatched junction bases: 6. The DNA for the CDR3 is TGTGCCAGCAGTCTTAGCGGGGGGGCCCATACGCAGTATTTT. It is translated as CASSLSGGAHTQYF.

V gene TRBV9 combines with J gene TRBJ2-7, with TRBD2 identical over 14 bases. The CDR3 contains 17 residues. The J segment lost 5 bases and the V segment lost 4 bases, leaving 11 bases of the junction unmatched. Germline V gene data show CDR1 as SGDLS and CDR2 as YYNGEE. Written as DNA, the CDR3 is TGTGCCAGCAGCCCCCGACTAGCGGGGGGGCTGAGTAACGAGCAGTACTTC. This sequence encodes CASSPRLAGGLSNEQYF.

This rearrangement joins TRBV5-6 to TRBJ2-7, with TRBD2 as a possible D gene (5 bases). Germline V CDR1 and CDR2: SGHDT, YYEEEE. V lost 6 bases and J 2 bases, leaving 15 bases between the germline ends. This CDR3 is 14 amino acids long. The CDR3 DNA reads as TGTGCCAGCATCTCGCTGGGTAGCGCCTACGAGCAGTACTTC. Protein product: CASISLGSAYEQYF.

This chain connects TRBV7-2 to TRBJ1-1; 10 positions agree with TRBD1. The V and J ends lost 5 bases and 4 bases, in that order; junction bases with no gene match: 4. The germline gives CDR1 SGHTA, CDR2 FQGNSA. The CDR3 contains 14 residues. Written as DNA, the CDR3 is TGTGCCAGCAGCGGGCGGACAGGGGGCACTGAAGCTTTCTTT. This translates into CASSGRTGGTEAFF.

V usage is TRBV7-9 and J usage is TRBJ1-1, with 8 positions matching TRBD1. This CDR3 is built from 16 residues. CDR1 and CDR2 from the germline V gene are SEHNR and FQNEAQ (reference sequence). The ends lost 3 bases at V and 1 base at J; junction bases unmatched: 7. The CDR3 coding sequence is TGTGCCAGCAGCTTGCAGGGGGCTAGGCCGAACACTGAAGCTTTCTTT. It is translated as CASSLQGARPNTEAFF.

This clone was detected once. The V call is TRBV9, the J call TRBJ1-1; weak D call: TRBD1 (5 bases). This CDR3 is 18 amino acids long. Germline assignment: CDR1 SGDLS and CDR2 YYNGEE. The V end was cut by 1 base, the J end by 1 base, with 20 bases between. The CDR3: CASSVRLNRKQGNTEAFF. CDR3 sequence (DNA): TGTGCCAGCAGCGTACGGCTTAACAGGAAACAAGGGAACACTGAAGCTTTCTTT.

The rearrangement joins TRBV12-5 to TRBJ1-5; D is perhaps TRBD1 (5 bases). Germline CDR1 LGHNT, CDR2 FRNRAP. This CDR3 is built from 19 residues. Trimming took off 0 bases at V and 3 bases at J, with 21 bases between the two ends. This CDR3 reads CASGLVPVARRESNQPQHF. In nucleotides, the CDR3 is TGTGCTAGTGGTTTGGTACCCGTCGCCCGCAGGGAATCCAATCAGCCCCAGCATTTT.

The DNA for the CDR3 is TGTGCCAGCAGCGAAGGTCAGGGCAGGAATGAGCAGTTCTTC. Amino acids: CASSEGQGRNEQFF. The V call is TRBV9, the J call TRBJ2-1, with a possible D match to TRBD1 (5 bases). CDR3 length: 14 amino acids. Germline V gene lookup returns CDR1 SGDLS and CDR2 YYNGEE. Trimming took off 3 bases at V and 7 bases at J, with 14 bases between the two ends.

J is TRBJ1-1 and V is TRBV30, with D unclear. Per the germline V gene, CDR1 is GTSNPN and CDR2 is SVGIG (reference sequence). The CDR3 is made up of 12 amino acids. Deletions cut 4 bases from V and 1 base from J, with 7 bases between. DNA for the CDR3: TGTGCCTGGACTCAGGCGAACACTGAAGCTTTCTTT. Translating gives CAWTQANTEAFF.